This T cell receptor beta chain derives from a study of cytotoxic CD8 clonotypes in ibrutinib-treated CLL. The overall study: Averaging across samples gave about 230,000 productive templates and around 90,000 productive rearrangements.

Assay: immunoSEQ multiplex PCR; the TCRdb copy retains only in-frame clones and omits some. Altogether just over 200,000 clones are present, 79% being singletons, with the ten largest covering around 10%. Findings and caveats of the study: Clonality went up at the time of ibrutinib response, stayed stable in sustained remission, and later dropped back toward its baseline level at progression.

Remarks on this clone: Its antigen remains unidentified.

V dropped 4 bases and J dropped 2 bases, with 9 bases sitting between them. CDR1 and CDR2 from the germline V gene are SGHRS and YFSETQ. This CDR3 spans 13 amino acids. The source is a human donor with chronic lymphocytic leukemia. The chain is built from TRBV5-1 and TRBJ1-2, with D unresolved. Material: PBMCs, obtained after 12 months of ibrutinib treatment. As DNA, the CDR3 is TGCGCCAGCAGCACGAGCTACAACTATGGCTACACCTTC. Translating it yields CASSTSYNYGYTF.